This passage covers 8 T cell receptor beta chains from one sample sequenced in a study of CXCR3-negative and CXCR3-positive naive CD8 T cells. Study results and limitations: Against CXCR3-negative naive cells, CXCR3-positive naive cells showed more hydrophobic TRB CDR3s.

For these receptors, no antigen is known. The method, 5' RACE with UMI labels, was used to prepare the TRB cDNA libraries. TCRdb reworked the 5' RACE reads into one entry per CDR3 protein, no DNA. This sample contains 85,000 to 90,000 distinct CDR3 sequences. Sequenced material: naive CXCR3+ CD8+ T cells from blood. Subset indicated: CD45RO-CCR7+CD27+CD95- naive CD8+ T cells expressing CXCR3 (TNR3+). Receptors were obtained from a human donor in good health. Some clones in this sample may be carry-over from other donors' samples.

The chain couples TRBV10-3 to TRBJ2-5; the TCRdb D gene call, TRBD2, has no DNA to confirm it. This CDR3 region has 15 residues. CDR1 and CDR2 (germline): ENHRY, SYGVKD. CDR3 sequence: CAISESSREGETQYF.

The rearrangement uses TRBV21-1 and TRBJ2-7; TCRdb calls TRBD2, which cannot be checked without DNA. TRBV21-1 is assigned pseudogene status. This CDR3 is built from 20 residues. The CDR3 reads CASSSPEVGLAGDQQDEQYF.

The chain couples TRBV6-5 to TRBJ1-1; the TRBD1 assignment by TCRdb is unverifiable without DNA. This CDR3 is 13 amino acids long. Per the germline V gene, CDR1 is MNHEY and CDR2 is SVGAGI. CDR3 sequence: CASSYGRQVEAFF.

CDR3 loop: CASSVGANTGELFF. This sequence joins TRBV9 and TRBJ2-2. CDR3 length equals 14 residues. The V gene's germline CDR1 is SGDLS and CDR2 YYNGEE.

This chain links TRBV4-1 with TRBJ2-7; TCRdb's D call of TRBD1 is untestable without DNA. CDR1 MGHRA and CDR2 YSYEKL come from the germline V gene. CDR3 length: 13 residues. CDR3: CASSPGQGGEQYF.

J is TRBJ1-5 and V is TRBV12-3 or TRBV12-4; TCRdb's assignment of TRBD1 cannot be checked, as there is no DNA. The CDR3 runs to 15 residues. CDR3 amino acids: CASSGDSLGDQPQHF.

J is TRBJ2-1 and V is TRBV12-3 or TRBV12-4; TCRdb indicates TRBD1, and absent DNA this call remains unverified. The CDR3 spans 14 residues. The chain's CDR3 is CASRSDRVTNEQFF.

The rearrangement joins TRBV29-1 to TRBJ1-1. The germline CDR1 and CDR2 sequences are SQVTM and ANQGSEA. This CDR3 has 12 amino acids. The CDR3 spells CSVDSRNTEAFF.